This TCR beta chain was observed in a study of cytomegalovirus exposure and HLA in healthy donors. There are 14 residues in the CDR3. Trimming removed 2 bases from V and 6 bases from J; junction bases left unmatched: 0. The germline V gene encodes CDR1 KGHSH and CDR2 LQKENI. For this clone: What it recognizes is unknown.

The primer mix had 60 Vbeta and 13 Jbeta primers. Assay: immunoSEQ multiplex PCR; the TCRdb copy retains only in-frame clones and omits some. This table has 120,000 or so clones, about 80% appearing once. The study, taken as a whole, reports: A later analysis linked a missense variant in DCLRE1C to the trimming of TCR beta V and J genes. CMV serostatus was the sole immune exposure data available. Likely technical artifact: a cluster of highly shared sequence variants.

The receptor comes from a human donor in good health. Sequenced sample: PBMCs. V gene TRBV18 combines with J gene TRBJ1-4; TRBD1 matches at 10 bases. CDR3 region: CASSPGTGDEKLFF. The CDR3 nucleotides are TGTGCCAGCTCACCAGGGACAGGGGATGAAAAACTGTTTTTT.